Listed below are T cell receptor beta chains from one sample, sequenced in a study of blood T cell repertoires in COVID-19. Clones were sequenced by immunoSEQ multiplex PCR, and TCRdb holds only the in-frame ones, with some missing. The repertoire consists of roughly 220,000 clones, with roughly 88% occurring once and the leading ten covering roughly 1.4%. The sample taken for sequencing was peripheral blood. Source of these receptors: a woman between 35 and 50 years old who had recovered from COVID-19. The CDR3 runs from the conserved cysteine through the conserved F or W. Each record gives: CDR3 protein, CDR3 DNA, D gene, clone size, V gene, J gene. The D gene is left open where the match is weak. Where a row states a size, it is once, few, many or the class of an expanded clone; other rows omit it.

CDR3 protein: CASSLGGTDQETQYF
CDR3 DNA: TGTGCCAGCAGCTTAGGTGGGACAGATCAAGAGACCCAGTACTTC
D gene: TRBD1
clone size: -
V gene: TRBV7-2
J gene: TRBJ2-5

CDR3 protein: CASSGGGAVGFQYF
CDR3 DNA: TGTGCCAGCTCCGGGGGGGGAGCGGTCGGTTTTCAGTACTTC
D gene: TRBD2
clone size: once
V gene: TRBV19
J gene: TRBJ2-4

CDR3 protein: CASSQVSGGRAGELFF
CDR3 DNA: TGTGCCAGCAGCCAAGTATCTGGAGGGAGGGCCGGGGAGCTGTTTTTT
D gene: TRBD2
clone size: -
V gene: TRBV3-1/TRBV3-2
J gene: TRBJ2-2

CDR3 protein: CASGGGSYGYTF
CDR3 DNA: TGTGCCAGCGGTGGGGGGAGCTATGGCTACACCTTC
D gene: -
clone size: -
V gene: TRBV12-3/TRBV12-4
J gene: TRBJ1-2

CDR3 protein: CSASGTVNTEAFF
CDR3 DNA: TGCAGTGCTAGTGGGACAGTGAACACTGAAGCTTTCTTT
D gene: TRBD1
clone size: -
V gene: TRBV20-1
J gene: TRBJ1-1

CDR3 protein: CATSDSIGQPTDTQYF
CDR3 DNA: TGTGCCACCAGTGATTCCATTGGACAACCCACAGATACGCAGTATTTT
D gene: -
clone size: -
V gene: TRBV24-1
J gene: TRBJ2-3

CDR3 protein: CASSPGQTSSYNEQFF
CDR3 DNA: TGTGCCAGCAGCCCGGGACAGACTAGCTCCTACAATGAGCAGTTCTTC
D gene: -
clone size: once
V gene: TRBV5-4
J gene: TRBJ2-1

CDR3 protein: CASSPLTYGGGQPQHF
CDR3 DNA: TGTGCCAGCAGCCCGTTGACATACGGGGGAGGTCAGCCCCAGCATTTT
D gene: -
clone size: -
V gene: TRBV7-2
J gene: TRBJ1-5

CDR3 protein: CASSWNRDPPYEQYF
CDR3 DNA: TGTGCCAGCAGCTGGAACAGGGATCCGCCCTACGAGCAGTACTTC
D gene: -
clone size: -
V gene: TRBV11-2
J gene: TRBJ2-7

CDR3 protein: CASSSTPASPGELFF
CDR3 DNA: TGTGCCAGCAGCTCCACCCCCGCTAGTCCCGGGGAGCTGTTTTTT
D gene: -
clone size: -
V gene: TRBV7-3
J gene: TRBJ2-2

CDR3 protein: CASSQATGSYEQYF
CDR3 DNA: TGCGCCAGCAGCCAAGCTACAGGTTCCTACGAGCAGTACTTC
D gene: -
clone size: -
V gene: TRBV4-3
J gene: TRBJ2-7

CDR3 protein: CASVIPGQINNTEAFF
CDR3 DNA: TGTGCCAGCGTCATCCCGGGACAGATAAATAACACTGAAGCTTTCTTT
D gene: TRBD1
clone size: -
V gene: TRBV7-9
J gene: TRBJ1-1

CDR3 protein: CASNRGNGYTF
CDR3 DNA: TGTGCCAGTAATAGGGGAAATGGCTACACCTTC
D gene: -
clone size: -
V gene: TRBV19
J gene: TRBJ1-2

CDR3 protein: CASSINRGRLEQYF
CDR3 DNA: TGTGCCAGTAGTATTAACAGGGGGCGTCTAGAGCAGTACTTC
D gene: TRBD1
clone size: -
V gene: TRBV19
J gene: TRBJ2-7

CDR3 protein: CASRDRSTYEQYF
CDR3 DNA: TGTGCCAGCCGGGACAGATCGACCTACGAGCAGTACTTC
D gene: TRBD1
clone size: -
V gene: TRBV19
J gene: TRBJ2-7

CDR3 protein: CASSLLDRAGYTF
CDR3 DNA: TGTGCCAGCAGCCTCCTGGACAGGGCCGGCTACACCTTC
D gene: TRBD1
clone size: -
V gene: TRBV12-3/TRBV12-4
J gene: TRBJ1-2

CDR3 protein: CASSLRGVPVNEQFF
CDR3 DNA: TGCGCCAGCAGCCTCAGGGGAGTCCCGGTTAATGAGCAGTTCTTC
D gene: -
clone size: -
V gene: TRBV5-1
J gene: TRBJ2-1

CDR3 protein: CASTIRENTEAFF
CDR3 DNA: TGTGCCAGCACTATACGGGAGAACACTGAAGCTTTCTTT
D gene: -
clone size: once
V gene: TRBV12-3/TRBV12-4
J gene: TRBJ1-1

CDR3 protein: CASSLRDRSPLHF
CDR3 DNA: TGTGCCAGCAGCTTACGGGACAGATCCCCCCTCCACTTT
D gene: TRBD1
clone size: -
V gene: TRBV7-9
J gene: TRBJ1-6

CDR3 protein: CASSRIRLAGSTDTQYF
CDR3 DNA: TGTGCCAGCAGTCGGATTAGACTAGCGGGGAGCACAGATACGCAGTATTTT
D gene: TRBD2
clone size: once
V gene: TRBV2
J gene: TRBJ2-3

CDR3 protein: CASCRGAISGNTIYF
CDR3 DNA: TGTGCCAGCTGCAGGGGGGCCATCTCTGGAAACACCATATATTTT
D gene: TRBD1
clone size: -
V gene: TRBV6-5
J gene: TRBJ1-3

CDR3 protein: CASSLGDRTNYGYTF
CDR3 DNA: TGTGCCAGCAGCTTAGGAGACAGGACCAACTATGGCTACACCTTC
D gene: -
clone size: -
V gene: TRBV7-2
J gene: TRBJ1-2

CDR3 protein: CASSQIWGGGPLDEQFF
CDR3 DNA: TGTGCCAGCAGCCAAATTTGGGGAGGGGGTCCTTTGGATGAGCAGTTCTTC
D gene: -
clone size: -
V gene: TRBV6-2/TRBV6-3
J gene: TRBJ2-1

CDR3 protein: CASSTRQGEAFF
CDR3 DNA: TGTGCCAGCAGCACCCGACAGGGTGAAGCTTTCTTT
D gene: TRBD1
clone size: -
V gene: TRBV7-3
J gene: TRBJ1-1

CDR3 protein: CASSRDRGNYEQYF
CDR3 DNA: TGTGCCAGCAGCCGGGACAGGGGCAACTACGAGCAGTACTTC
D gene: TRBD1
clone size: -
V gene: TRBV27
J gene: TRBJ2-7

CDR3 protein: CASSDPGTLEETQYF
CDR3 DNA: TGTGCCAGCAGTGACCCCGGGACTCTTGAGGAGACCCAGTACTTC
D gene: -
clone size: -
V gene: TRBV6-2/TRBV6-3
J gene: TRBJ2-5

CDR3 protein: CASSPHRRGQGRTDTQYF
CDR3 DNA: TGTGCCAGCAGCCCCCACCGTCGAGGACAGGGACGAACAGATACGCAGTATTTT
D gene: TRBD1
clone size: once
V gene: TRBV11-2
J gene: TRBJ2-3

CDR3 protein: CASSWGGTGVFGGELFF
CDR3 DNA: TGTGCCAGCAGCTGGGGCGGGACAGGGGTATTTGGCGGGGAGCTGTTTTTT
D gene: TRBD1
clone size: -
V gene: TRBV7-2
J gene: TRBJ2-2

CDR3 protein: CSQGGATETQYF
CDR3 DNA: TGCAGTCAAGGGGGCGCGACGGAGACCCAGTACTTC
D gene: TRBD1
clone size: once
V gene: TRBV29-1
J gene: TRBJ2-5

CDR3 protein: CASSLGQGGTEWETQYF
CDR3 DNA: TGTGCCAGCAGCTTAGGCCAGGGGGGAACGGAGTGGGAGACCCAGTACTTC
D gene: -
clone size: -
V gene: TRBV7-9
J gene: TRBJ2-5

CDR3 protein: CASSTQLNNEQYF
CDR3 DNA: TGTGCCAGCAGCACCCAACTAAATAACGAGCAGTACTTC
D gene: -
clone size: -
V gene: TRBV7-9
J gene: TRBJ2-7

CDR3 protein: CATSPTGVVSTQYF
CDR3 DNA: TGTGCCACCAGCCCGACAGGGGTTGTAAGTACGCAGTATTTT
D gene: TRBD1
clone size: -
V gene: TRBV24-1
J gene: TRBJ2-3

CDR3 protein: CSAGRGNEQFF
CDR3 DNA: TGCAGTGCTGGCAGGGGGAATGAGCAGTTCTTC
D gene: TRBD1
clone size: -
V gene: TRBV20-1
J gene: TRBJ2-1

CDR3 protein: CASSAWDLQETQYF
CDR3 DNA: TGTGCCAGCAGCGCGTGGGACTTACAAGAGACCCAGTACTTC
D gene: -
clone size: -
V gene: TRBV9
J gene: TRBJ2-5